These T cell receptor beta chains were read from a single sample in a study of metastatic and nonmetastatic thyroid tumors. With MiXCR, TCRdb reprocessed the PCR reads. In the table there are roughly 30,000 clones, 30% of which are singletons. The specimen sequenced was blood. These receptors all come from a female donor with papillary thyroid cancer or a benign thyroid nodule (not recorded which). Some clones in this sample may be carry-over from other donors' samples. The CDR3 runs from the conserved cysteine through the conserved F or W. D genes are given only for firm matches. Clone size, where shown, is once, few, many, or a class for clones that have expanded.

v_gene	abundance	j_gene	d_gene	CDR3aa	CDR3nt
TRBV28	NA	TRBJ2-7	TRBD2	CACSPQLAGAYEQYF	TGTGCCTGCAGTCCTCAACTAGCGGGAGCCTACGAGCAGTACTTC
TRBV7-9	many	TRBJ2-5	NA	CASSLDEAETQYF	TGTGCCAGCAGCTTAGACGAGGCGGAGACCCAGTACTTC
TRBV19	many	TRBJ2-2	NA	CASRTYQTGELFF	TGTGCCAGTAGAACGTATCAGACCGGGGAGCTGTTTTTT
TRBV6-5	NA	TRBJ2-5	NA	CASSYDGGQETQYF	TGTGCCAGCAGTTACGATGGCGGCCAAGAGACCCAGTACTTC
TRBV7-2	many	TRBJ1-3	NA	CASSLAWGQGNTIYF	TGTGCCAGCAGCTTAGCGTGGGGGCAGGGAAACACCATATATTTT
TRBV2	many	TRBJ2-7	TRBD1	CATGTDYEQYF	TGTGCCACTGGGACAGACTACGAGCAGTACTTC
TRBV11-2	many	TRBJ2-1	NA	CASSPLDWLYNEQFF	TGTGCCAGCAGCCCCCTGGACTGGCTCTACAATGAGCAGTTCTTC
TRBV12-3/TRBV12-4	many	TRBJ2-2	TRBD1	CASSSRGRNGELFF	TGTGCCAGCAGCAGCAGGGGGCGAAACGGGGAGCTGTTTTTT
TRBV6-1	few	TRBJ1-1	NA	CASSQKGLNTEAFF	TGTGCCAGCAGCCAGAAGGGGTTGAACACTGAAGCTTTCTTT
TRBV28	many	TRBJ1-4	TRBD1	CASSGGTNEKLFF	TGTGCCAGCTCAGGGGGTACTAATGAAAAACTGTTTTTT
TRBV7-2	NA	TRBJ2-7	NA	CASSRLAGFYEQYF	TGTGCCAGCAGCCGACTCGCGGGTTTTTACGAGCAGTACTTC
TRBV19	many	TRBJ2-5	NA	CASSIVWKETQYF	TGTGCCAGTAGTATAGTCTGGAAAGAGACCCAGTACTTC
TRBV11-2	few	TRBJ2-1	NA	CASSSSEGAYNEQFF	TGTGCCAGCAGCAGCTCGGAGGGAGCCTACAATGAGCAGTTCTTC
TRBV2	few	TRBJ1-6	TRBD1	CVSRGSSPLHF	TGTGTTTCCAGGGGGAGCTCACCCCTCCACTTT
TRBV30	many	TRBJ1-2	NA	CAWSVARGGGYTF	TGTGCCTGGAGTGTAGCCCGGGGGGGCGGCTACACCTTC
TRBV18	many	TRBJ1-6	NA	CASSHYNSPLHF	TGTGCCAGCTCGCACTATAATTCACCCCTCCACTTT
TRBV4-1	NA	TRBJ1-1	NA	CASSHRGQNTEAFF	TGCGCCAGCAGCCATCGAGGCCAGAACACTGAAGCTTTCTTT
TRBV19	many	TRBJ2-5	TRBD1	CASSIVFGTGKETQYF	TGTGCCAGTAGTATAGTATTCGGGACAGGGAAGGAGACCCAGTACTTC
TRBV7-3	few	TRBJ2-7	NA	CASSQGGQGHEQYF	TGTGCCAGCAGCCAAGGAGGGCAGGGCCACGAGCAGTACTTC
TRBV20-1	NA	TRBJ2-7	NA	CSASVGTPYHEQYF	TGCAGTGCTAGTGTCGGGACCCCATACCACGAGCAGTACTTC
TRBV28	many	TRBJ1-5	NA	CASSFRVGNQPQHF	TGTGCCAGCAGTTTTAGGGTTGGCAATCAGCCCCAGCATTTT
TRBV7-2	NA	TRBJ1-2	NA	CASSCGPFGYGYTF	TGTGCCAGCAGCTGTGGACCATTCGGCTATGGCTACACCTTC
TRBV20-1	NA	TRBJ2-7	NA	CSASNRADGSSYEQYF	TGCAGTGCTAGTAACCGAGCGGATGGGAGCTCCTACGAGCAGTACTTC
TRBV2	few	TRBJ2-7	TRBD1	CASSTGALGTYEQYF	TGTGCCAGCAGTACAGGGGCTTTGGGGACCTACGAGCAGTACTTC
TRBV24-1	medium-sized	TRBJ2-2	NA	CATSEEPDTGELFF	TGTGCCACCAGTGAGGAACCTGACACCGGGGAGCTGTTTTTT
TRBV24-1	NA	TRBJ2-1	NA	CATSDPRPGTVNEQFF	TGTGCCACCAGTGACCCCCGCCCCGGTACAGTGAATGAGCAGTTCTTC
TRBV9	NA	TRBJ1-3	TRBD1	CASSVWTGVNTIYF	TGTGCCAGCAGCGTATGGACAGGGGTAAACACCATATATTTT
TRBV5-6	NA	TRBJ2-2	TRBD2	CASSAAGTSVTGELFF	TGTGCCAGCAGCGCGGCCGGGACTAGCGTTACCGGGGAGCTGTTTTTT
TRBV6-4	many	TRBJ2-3	NA	CASSDASEDTQYF	TGTGCCAGCAGTGACGCTAGCGAAGATACGCAGTATTTT
TRBV11-2	NA	TRBJ2-7	NA	CASSLGPGYEQYF	TGTGCCAGCAGCCTCGGCCCGGGTTACGAGCAGTACTTC
TRBV6-1	many	TRBJ1-3	NA	CASSPNSASGNTIYF	TGTGCCAGCAGTCCCAACAGTGCATCGGGAAACACCATATATTTT
TRBV3-1	once	TRBJ1-5	TRBD1	CASILGQNQPQHF	TGTGCCAGCATCCTGGGACAGAATCAGCCCCAGCATTTT
TRBV25-1	few	TRBJ2-3	TRBD2	CASTSGSLDTQYF	TGTGCCAGCACTAGCGGGAGTTTAGATACGCAGTATTTT
TRBV10-3	many	TRBJ2-1	NA	CAISDGSRTNEQFF	TGTGCCATCAGTGATGGCTCACGCACTAATGAGCAGTTCTTC
TRBV27	many	TRBJ2-7	TRBD2	CASSLYPLTREGIYEQYF	TGTGCCAGCAGTTTATACCCCCTCACCAGGGAGGGCATCTACGAGCAGTACTTC
TRBV2	NA	TRBJ2-6	TRBD2	CATNGRGNSGTGANVLTF	TGCGCCACAAACGGACGGGGGAATAGCGGGACTGGGGCCAACGTCCTGACTTTC
TRBV6-1	many	TRBJ2-2	NA	CASRAGGLVTGELFF	TGTGCCAGCAGGGCTGGGGGGCTGGTCACCGGGGAGCTGTTTTTT
TRBV9	many	TRBJ1-4	NA	CASSSGWNNEKLFF	TGTGCCAGCAGCTCAGGCTGGAATAATGAAAAACTGTTTTTT
TRBV20-1	NA	TRBJ2-1	NA	CSGRVLYNEQSF	TGCAGTGGTAGGGTGCTCTACAATGAGCAGTCCTTC
TRBV14	few	TRBJ2-6	TRBD1	CASSHRDRAFSGANVLTF	TGTGCCAGCAGCCATAGGGACAGAGCCTTCTCTGGGGCCAACGTCCTGACTTTC
TRBV10-2	many	TRBJ2-2	TRBD1	CASSEIDRGSGGELFF	TGCGCCAGCAGTGAGATCGACAGGGGGTCGGGGGGGGAGCTGTTTTTT
TRBV5-1	NA	TRBJ2-1	TRBD2	CAISSRLAGGKEQFF	TGCGCCATCAGCTCCCGACTAGCGGGAGGTAAGGAGCAGTTCTTC
TRBV9	NA	TRBJ1-1	NA	CASIPPQVAGNTEAFF	TGTGCCAGCATCCCACCCCAGGTGGCGGGGAACACTGAAGCTTTCTTT
TRBV20-1	many	TRBJ2-7	TRBD1	CSAQEWDRRREQYF	TGCAGTGCTCAGGAATGGGACAGGCGGAGAGAGCAGTACTTC
TRBV20-1	many	TRBJ2-3	TRBD2	CSAVPGLAGGWDTQYF	TGCAGTGCTGTACCGGGACTAGCGGGAGGGTGGGATACGCAGTATTTT
TRBV6-1	many	TRBJ2-7	NA	CASSEASWTYEQYF	TGTGCCAGCAGTGAAGCAAGTTGGACCTACGAGCAGTACTTC
TRBV4-1	once	TRBJ2-7	NA	CASIPEGEGRGDQYF	TGCGCCAGCATCCCTGAGGGGGAGGGCAGGGGGGATCAGTACTTC
TRBV15	NA	TRBJ1-1	TRBD1	CATQDRANTEAFF	TGTGCCACCCAAGACAGGGCCAACACTGAAGCTTTCTTT
TRBV6-1	many	TRBJ1-6	NA	CASSEEEKGSPLHF	TGTGCCAGCAGTGAAGAGGAAAAAGGCTCACCCCTCCACTTT
TRBV10-1	NA	TRBJ2-3	NA	CASSEYRGHGARDTQYF	TGCGCCAGCAGTGAGTACCGGGGACATGGGGCCAGAGATACACAGTATTTT
TRBV4-1	many	TRBJ1-5	NA	CASSQEPGVSNQPQHF	TGCGCCAGCAGCCAAGAGCCGGGAGTTAGCAATCAGCCCCAGCATTTT